This T cell receptor beta chain was profiled in a study of blood T cell repertoires in COVID-19 (TCRdb year 2020). Context from the whole study: Collaborator samples came from the United States, Italy and Spain and covered acute and convalescent phases of COVID-19. The prospective study material was composed of cDNA or gDNA derived from T cells, B-cell-depleted T cells, or PBMCs. Deeply sampled blood TCRbeta repertoires from subjects exposed to, actively infected with, or recovered from COVID-19 were included in the dataset. The repertoires were made available in a free public database intended to serve as a resource for research on the immune response to SARS-CoV-2. The samples were drawn from two sources: the first 160 participants of the ongoing ImmuneRACE study, and fewer than 1,500 subjects contributed by 6 global collaborators. Nearly every sample came with metadata listing a de-identified subject ID, COVID-19 status, age in years and sex. HLA class I and class II types, where available, came from metadata supplied by the sample provider rather than from assay-based typing. General conclusions and limits of the study: The quantity of clinical and demographic metadata differed by source and by participant and was supplied without curation.

Looking up the germline V gene yields CDR1 SGHTA and CDR2 FQGNSA. Unmatched junction bases come to 10, with V trimmed by 0 bases and J by 2 bases. Including cysteine and phenylalanine, the CDR3 has 18 amino acids. The only DNA kept is the CDR3, 54 bases in frame from the first base. At one collaborating source in Seattle, patients were enrolled during active infection and were followed longitudinally through the course of disease. Whole blood was collected in K2EDTA tubes by collaborating institutions according to the institutions' own protocols. For TCRbeta analysis, collaborators shipped samples in one of three forms: frozen whole blood, isolated PBMCs, or DNA extracted from either of those sample types. The immunoSEQ Assay, a bias-controlled multiplex PCR, was used to amplify TCRbeta CDR3 regions from genomic DNA. Per the source publication's procedure: The number of nucleated cells in each sample was estimated from the amplification of reference gene primers within the assay. Sequence reads were collapsed and filtered to measure the absolute abundance of every unique TCRbeta CDR3 rearrangement. For each sample, productive Simpson clonality was calculated by taking the square root of Simpson's diversity index across productive rearrangements. Imported from immuneACCESS, the table was reduced by TCRdb to in-frame sequences with V and J called. These copies leave out some clones; in studies compared against another copy, an unresolved V gene accounts for under half, and the cause of the remainder is not known. That table supplies the V and J calls and clone size; D and trimming were determined from the DNA. The sample table holds about 120,000 clones, of which about 90% were seen once. Of the sample, 3.5% to 4.5% is held by the ten largest clones.

As regards this clone: Its antigen is still unknown. No base quality information exists; no much larger clone differs at one position.

Input material: peripheral blood. The rearranged segments are TRBV7-2 and TRBJ2-7; 10 bases in the middle match TRBD2. The clonotype originates from a woman aged 55-70 years with COVID-19, enrolled during active disease. The CDR3 is CASSLAYSLAGETYEQYF. The nucleotide sequence is given as TGTGCCAGCAGCTTAGCGTATTCGCTAGCGGGGGAAACCTACGAGCAGTACTTC. The reference TRBV7-2 and TRBJ2-7 proteins fill in what lies around the CDR3, so the full variable domain reads GAGVSQSPSNKVTEKGKDVELRCDPISGHTALYWYRQSLGQGLEFLIYFQGNSAPDKSGLPSDRFSAERTGGSVSTLTIQRTQQEDSAVYLCASSLAYSLAGETYEQYFGPGTRLTVT.